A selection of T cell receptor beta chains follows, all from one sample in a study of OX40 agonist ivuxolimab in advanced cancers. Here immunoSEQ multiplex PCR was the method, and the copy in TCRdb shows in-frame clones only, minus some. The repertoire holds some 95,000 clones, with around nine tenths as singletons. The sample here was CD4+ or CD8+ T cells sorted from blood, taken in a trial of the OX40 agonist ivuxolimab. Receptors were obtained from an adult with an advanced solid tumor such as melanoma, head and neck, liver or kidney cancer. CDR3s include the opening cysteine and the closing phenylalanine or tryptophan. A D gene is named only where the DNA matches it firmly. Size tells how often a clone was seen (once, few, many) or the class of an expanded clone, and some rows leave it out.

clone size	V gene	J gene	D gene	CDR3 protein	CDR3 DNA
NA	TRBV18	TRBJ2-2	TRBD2	CASSPPPGGWTGELFF	TGTGCCAGCTCACCACCGCCGGGAGGTTGGACCGGGGAGCTGTTTTTT
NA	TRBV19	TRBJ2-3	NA	CASSIENSPGYDTQYF	TGTGCCAGTAGTATAGAGAATAGCCCGGGCTACGATACGCAGTATTTT
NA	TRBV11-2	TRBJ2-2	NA	CASSSLGAGNTGELFF	TGTGCCAGCAGCTCTTTGGGGGCGGGGAACACCGGGGAGCTGTTTTTT
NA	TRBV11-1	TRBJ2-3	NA	CASRSTFTDTQYF	TGTGCCAGCAGGTCGACTTTCACAGATACGCAGTATTTT
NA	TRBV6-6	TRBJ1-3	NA	CASSYTLQGGGNTIYF	TGTGCCAGCAGTTACACCCTACAGGGTGGAGGAAACACCATATATTTT
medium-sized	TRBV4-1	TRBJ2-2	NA	CASSQEPNTGELFF	TGCGCCAGCAGCCAAGAACCGAACACCGGGGAGCTGTTTTTT
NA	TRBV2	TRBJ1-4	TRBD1	CASRMDRGRSNEKLFF	TGTGCCAGCAGAATGGACAGGGGCCGTTCTAATGAAAAACTGTTTTTT
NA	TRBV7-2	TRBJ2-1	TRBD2	CASSPGIAGVPLF	TGTGCCAGCAGCCCAGGAATAGCGGGAGTTCCGCTCTTC
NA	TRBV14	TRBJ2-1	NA	CASTLLHSSYNEQFF	TGTGCCAGCACCCTACTGCACAGCTCCTACAATGAGCAGTTCTTC
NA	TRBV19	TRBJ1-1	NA	CASSSGSVGTEAFF	TGTGCCAGTAGTTCAGGGAGTGTTGGCACTGAAGCTTTCTTT
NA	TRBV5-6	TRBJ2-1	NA	CASSAGSRQWKFF	TGTGCCAGCAGCGCCGGGAGCAGACAATGGAAGTTCTTC
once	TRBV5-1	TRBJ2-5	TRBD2	CASSLYPSGQETQYF	TGCGCCAGCAGCTTGTATCCTAGCGGACAAGAGACCCAGTACTTC
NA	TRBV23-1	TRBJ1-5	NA	CASSLCRGKASQPQHF	TGCGCCAGCAGTCTGTGTAGGGGAAAGGCGAGTCAGCCCCAGCATTTT
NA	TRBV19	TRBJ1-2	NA	CATSPGTHYGYTF	TGTGCCACCAGCCCGGGGACCCACTATGGCTACACCTTC
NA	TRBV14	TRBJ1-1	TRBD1	CASSYRQGGTEAFF	TGTGCCAGCAGTTATAGACAGGGAGGCACTGAAGCTTTCTTT
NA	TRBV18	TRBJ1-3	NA	CASSPQDLLNGNTIYF	TGTGCCAGCTCACCACAGGATCTTCTGAACGGAAACACCATATATTTT
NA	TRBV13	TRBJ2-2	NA	CASSFFSNTGELFF	TGTGCCAGCAGCTTTTTTTCGAACACCGGGGAGCTGTTTTTT
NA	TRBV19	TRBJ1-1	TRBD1	CASSNPPGRGTEAFF	TGTGCCAGTAGTAACCCTCCTGGCAGGGGGACTGAAGCTTTCTTT
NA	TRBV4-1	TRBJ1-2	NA	CASSQLSPSQAPNYGYTF	TGCGCCAGCAGCCAACTAAGCCCCTCGCAGGCCCCTAACTATGGCTACACCTTC
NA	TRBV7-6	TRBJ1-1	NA	CASSLILEGTEAFF	TGTGCCAGCAGCTTGATACTAGAAGGCACTGAAGCTTTCTTT
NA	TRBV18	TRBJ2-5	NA	CASSPTAAYQETQYF	TGTGCCAGCTCACCCACTGCTGCCTACCAAGAGACCCAGTACTTC
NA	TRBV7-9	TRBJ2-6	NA	CASSRQGFAGGSGANVLTF	TGTGCCAGCAGCCGACAGGGGTTTGCGGGGGGCTCTGGGGCCAACGTCCTGACTTTC
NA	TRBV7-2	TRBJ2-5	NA	CASSLGVQGETQYF	TGTGCCAGCAGCTTGGGGGTACAGGGAGAGACCCAGTACTTC
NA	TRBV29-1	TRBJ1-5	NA	CSVQPGANQPQHF	TGCAGCGTCCAACCTGGGGCGAATCAGCCCCAGCATTTT
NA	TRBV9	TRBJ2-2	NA	CASSADYTGELFF	TGTGCCAGCAGCGCAGACTACACCGGGGAGCTGTTTTTT
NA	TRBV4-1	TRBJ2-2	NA	CASSQEARYTGELFF	TGCGCCAGCAGCCAAGAAGCCCGATACACCGGGGAGCTGTTTTTT
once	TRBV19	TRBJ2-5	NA	CASSQLYQETQYF	TGTGCCAGTAGTCAATTGTACCAAGAGACCCAGTACTTC
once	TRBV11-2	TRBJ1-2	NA	CASSLDSNYGYTF	TGTGCCAGCAGCTTAGATTCCAACTATGGCTACACCTTC
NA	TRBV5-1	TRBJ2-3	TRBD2	CASSLGRGSTDTQYF	TGCGCCAGCAGCTTGGGGCGGGGGAGCACAGATACGCAGTATTTT
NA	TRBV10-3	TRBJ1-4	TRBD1	CAISETPGQGYEKLFF	TGTGCCATCAGTGAGACCCCGGGACAGGGGTATGAAAAACTGTTTTTT
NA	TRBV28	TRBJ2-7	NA	CASRLPMDSYEQYF	TGTGCCAGCAGGTTACCCATGGACTCCTACGAGCAGTACTTC
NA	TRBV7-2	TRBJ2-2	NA	CASSPGTGKVAGELFF	TGTGCCAGCAGCCCCGGGACGGGAAAGGTCGCCGGGGAGCTGTTTTTT
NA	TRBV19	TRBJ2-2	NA	CASSILVETSGELFF	TGTGCCAGTAGTATTCTGGTAGAGACCTCCGGGGAGCTGTTTTTT
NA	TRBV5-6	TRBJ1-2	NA	CASSLPGHPNYGYTF	TGTGCCAGCAGCTTACCGGGACATCCTAACTATGGCTACACCTTC
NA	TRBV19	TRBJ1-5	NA	CASSIGQYNQPQHF	TGTGCCAGTAGTATCGGACAGTACAATCAGCCCCAGCATTTT
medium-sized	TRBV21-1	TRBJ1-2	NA	CASRIDPNYGYTF	TGTGCCAGCAGAATAGATCCTAACTATGGCTACACCTTC
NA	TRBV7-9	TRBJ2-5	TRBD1	CASSFGTEIKTQYF	TGTGCCAGCAGCTTCGGGACAGAGATAAAGACCCAGTACTTC
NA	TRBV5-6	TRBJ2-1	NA	CASSSSSFRQFF	TGTGCCAGCAGCTCATCTAGTTTTAGGCAGTTCTTC
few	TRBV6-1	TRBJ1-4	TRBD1	CASSDRTGFNEKLFF	TGTGCCAGCAGTGACCGGACAGGCTTCAATGAAAAACTGTTTTTT
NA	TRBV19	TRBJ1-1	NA	CASSIMAGNTEAFF	TGTGCCAGTAGTATCATGGCAGGGAACACTGAAGCTTTCTTT
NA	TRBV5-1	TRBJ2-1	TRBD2	CASSQEGGTYNEQFF	TGCGCCAGCAGTCAAGAGGGAGGGACCTACAATGAGCAGTTCTTC
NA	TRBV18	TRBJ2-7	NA	CASSPPGPRREQYF	TGTGCCAGCTCACCCCCGGGACCGAGGAGGGAGCAGTACTTC
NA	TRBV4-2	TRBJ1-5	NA	CASSQGNGNSNQPQHF	TGTGCCAGCAGCCAAGGGAACGGGAATAGCAATCAGCCCCAGCATTTT
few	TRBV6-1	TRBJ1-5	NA	CASSQQILGNQPQHF	TGTGCCAGCAGTCAACAGATCCTTGGCAATCAGCCCCAGCATTTT
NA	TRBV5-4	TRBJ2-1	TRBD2	CASSLASGTRANEQFF	TGTGCCAGCAGCTTAGCCTCCGGGACTAGGGCTAATGAGCAGTTCTTC
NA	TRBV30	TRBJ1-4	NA	CAWSVKGLGEKLFF	TGTGCCTGGAGTGTGAAGGGGTTAGGGGAAAAACTGTTTTTT
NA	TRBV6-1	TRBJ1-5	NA	CASSETSTGDGNQPQHF	TGTGCCAGCAGTGAAACTTCGACCGGGGACGGGAATCAGCCCCAGCATTTT
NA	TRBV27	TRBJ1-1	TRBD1	CASRNAGTGGEEAFF	TGTGCCAGCAGAAATGCTGGGACAGGGGGGGAGGAAGCTTTCTTT